Listed below are T cell receptor beta chains from one sample, sequenced in a study of T cell responses to AZD1222 COVID-19 vaccine. The method was immunoSEQ multiplex PCR; TCRdb's version includes in-frame clones alone and lacks a portion of them. Among 180,000 or so clones listed, approximately 93% were seen once. Sequenced material: peripheral blood, taken 28 days after the second AZD1222 dose. The receptors were gathered from an adult who received the AZD1222 COVID-19 vaccine. CDR3s include the opening cysteine and the closing phenylalanine or tryptophan. D genes are given only for firm matches. Rows may omit the clone size; those that give it use once, few, many or a size class.

v_call	clone_size	d_call	j_call	cdr3_nt	cdr3_aa
TRBV6-5	.	TRBD1	TRBJ2-5	TGTGCCAGCAGGAGCACAGGGGGCCGGGAGACCCAGTACTTC	CASRSTGGRETQYF
TRBV24-1	.	.	TRBJ2-7	TGTGCCACCAGTGACCCGACGGGCGAGCAGTACTTC	CATSDPTGEQYF
TRBV2	.	.	TRBJ1-4	TGTGCCAGCATTCCAGTTGCAACTAATGAAAAACTGTTTTTT	CASIPVATNEKLFF
TRBV3-1/TRBV3-2	once	.	TRBJ2-7	TGTGCCAGCAGCCAAGCCTACGAGCAGTACTTC	CASSQAYEQYF
TRBV5-8	.	.	TRBJ2-2	TGTGCCAGCAGCTTGGTACAGAACACCGGGGAGCTGTTTTTT	CASSLVQNTGELFF
TRBV6-4	.	.	TRBJ1-5	TGTGCCAGCAGTCCAGGGGCAGGGAATCAGCCCCAGCATTTT	CASSPGAGNQPQHF
TRBV19	few	TRBD1	TRBJ2-1	TGTGCCAGTAGTATAGTTACCCCGGGACAGGGGGCCGATGAGCAGTTCTTC	CASSIVTPGQGADEQFF
TRBV6-5	.	.	TRBJ1-4	TGTGCCAGCACACGTGACAGTACGGAAAAACTGTTTTTT	CASTRDSTEKLFF
TRBV7-9	.	.	TRBJ2-1	TGTGCCAGCAGCTTACAGGGTCCCAATGAGCAGTTCTTC	CASSLQGPNEQFF
TRBV7-6	once	TRBD1	TRBJ2-2	TGTGCCAGCACCACCCGGACAGGGGGTACCGGGGAGCTGTTTTTT	CASTTRTGGTGELFF
TRBV5-5	.	TRBD1	TRBJ2-1	TGTGCCAGCAGCGCCGAGACAGGGGTTGACTACAATGAGCAGTTCTTC	CASSAETGVDYNEQFF
TRBV7-6	.	.	TRBJ2-7	TGTGCCAGCAGCCCAGGGGGGGCTGTGTACGAGCAGTACTTC	CASSPGGAVYEQYF
TRBV6-5	.	.	TRBJ1-2	TGTGCCAGCAGTTACGAAATCCGGGGGTATGGCTACACCTTC	CASSYEIRGYGYTF
TRBV28	.	.	TRBJ2-5	TGTGCCAGCAGTTTGGGGCAGAGAGAGACCCAGTACTTC	CASSLGQRETQYF
TRBV5-1	.	TRBD1	TRBJ1-1	TGCGCCAGCAGCGGCGGGACAGGGGCGCAGAACACTGAAGCTTTCTTT	CASSGGTGAQNTEAFF
TRBV11-2	.	.	TRBJ1-1	TGTGCCAGCAGCCGGAACACTGAAGCTTTCTTT	CASSRNTEAFF
TRBV25-1	.	TRBD1	TRBJ1-2	TGTGCCAGCAGTGAATTTCCGGACAGGGGTTTCTATGGCTACACCTTC	CASSEFPDRGFYGYTF
TRBV7-9	.	.	TRBJ2-7	TGTGCCAGCAGCTTAGGGTCTGGAGGGCCCAACGAGCAGTACTTC	CASSLGSGGPNEQYF
TRBV29-1	.	TRBD1	TRBJ1-2	TGCAGCGTTGAAGAAGGGGGACAGGGAACTAGAACTAACTATGGCTACACCTTC	CSVEEGGQGTRTNYGYTF
TRBV6-2/TRBV6-3	.	.	TRBJ1-5	TGTGCCAGCAGTTACTCTGGCAGGGGCAGCAATCAGCCCCAGCATTTT	CASSYSGRGSNQPQHF
TRBV5-6	.	TRBD1	TRBJ1-1	TGTGCCAGCAGCTTGTTAGGCACAGGGGGCCGCACTGAAGCTTTCTTT	CASSLLGTGGRTEAFF
TRBV27	once	.	TRBJ1-1	TGTGCCAGCAGGGGACAAGCGGTAGCCGCTCTTGAAGCTTTCTTT	CASRGQAVAALEAFF
TRBV19	once	TRBD2	TRBJ2-7	TGTGCCAGTCAGCAGTTCGGGGGGGACCGCGCCTACGAGCAGTACTTC	CASQQFGGDRAYEQYF
TRBV9	.	TRBD2	TRBJ2-3	TGTGCCAGCAGCGCCAGACTAGCGGGTTCAGATACGCAGTATTTT	CASSARLAGSDTQYF
TRBV20-1	.	.	TRBJ1-1	TGCAGGTCTCGGAGGAACACTGAAGCTTTCTTT	CRSRRNTEAFF
TRBV28	.	TRBD2	TRBJ2-7	TGTGCCAGCAGCGTCACTAGCGGGGCGTGGTACGAGCAGTACTTC	CASSVTSGAWYEQYF
TRBV12-3/TRBV12-4	.	.	TRBJ1-1	TGTGCCAGCAGTTCCGGGGCGAACACTGAAGCTTTCTTT	CASSSGANTEAFF
TRBV5-1	once	.	TRBJ2-2	TGCGCCAGCAGCTTGGCAGGGTCCACCGGGGAGCTGTTTTTT	CASSLAGSTGELFF
TRBV11-1	.	.	TRBJ1-2	TGTGCCAGCAGCGCGGAGGGATTGGGAGGCTACACCTTC	CASSAEGLGGYTF
TRBV11-3	.	.	TRBJ1-2	TGTGCCAGCAGCGAAAGAAATGGCTATGGCTACACCTTC	CASSERNGYGYTF
TRBV4-1	once	.	TRBJ1-2	TGCGCCAGCAGCCAAGATCGGGCTCACCGGGTGGGATCTGGCTACACCTTC	CASSQDRAHRVGSGYTF
TRBV7-3	.	.	TRBJ1-1	TGTGCCAGCAGCCTCAGAGGGGGTGGGCAGGGAGGAACTGAAGCTTTCTTT	CASSLRGGGQGGTEAFF
TRBV12-3/TRBV12-4	few	.	TRBJ1-1	TGTGCCAGCAGTGGATGGACAGTAGGTGAAGCTTTCTTT	CASSGWTVGEAFF
TRBV7-2	few	.	TRBJ1-4	TGTGCCAGCAGCGTGTCCTATGGGGAGAATGAAAAACTGTTTTTT	CASSVSYGENEKLFF
TRBV9	.	.	TRBJ1-1	TGTGCCAGCAGCGTAGGTGGGAGTGGCATCACTGAAGCTTTCTTT	CASSVGGSGITEAFF
TRBV27	.	TRBD2	TRBJ2-2	TGTGCCAGCAGACCCACTAGCGGGGGGATCGCGAACACCGGGGAGCTGTTTTTT	CASRPTSGGIANTGELFF
TRBV18	.	TRBD1	TRBJ2-7	TGTGCCAGCTCACCGGGGACAGGCTCCTACGAGCAGTACTTC	CASSPGTGSYEQYF
TRBV7-2	.	.	TRBJ1-5	TGTGCCAGCAGCTTAGGGGGCAGGGTCAAGCATTTT	CASSLGGRVKHF
TRBV5-4	once	.	TRBJ2-1	TGTGCCCTTAGTAAGGTGGGTTATGAGCAGTTCTTC	CALSKVGYEQFF
TRBV7-2	.	TRBD1	TRBJ1-4	TGTGCCAGCAGCTTCGGAGGGGGCCTTGAAAAACTGTTTTTT	CASSFGGGLEKLFF
TRBV10-3	.	.	TRBJ1-2	TGTGCCACCGGGGTCGAACCCGCTATAGAGGGCTACACCTTC	CATGVEPAIEGYTF
TRBV28	.	.	TRBJ1-1	TGTGCCAGCAGTTTACAGAGGGCAGCTTTCTTT	CASSLQRAAFF
TRBV28	once	.	TRBJ2-4	TGTGCCAGCATCCCCGGACACTCCCGGGGCATTCAGTACTTC	CASIPGHSRGIQYF
TRBV19	.	.	TRBJ1-6	TGTGCCAGTAGTACCCGACGGAGCAGCAATTCACCCCTCCACTTT	CASSTRRSSNSPLHF
TRBV19	.	.	TRBJ2-5	TGTGCCAGTAGAGCCCGGGGCCCCGGGGGAGAGACCCAGTACTTC	CASRARGPGGETQYF
TRBV3-1/TRBV3-2	.	.	TRBJ1-1	TGTGCCAGCAGCCAAGATGAGCCGAACACTGAAGCTTTCTTT	CASSQDEPNTEAFF
TRBV27	.	.	TRBJ2-5	TGTGCCAGCAGTTTTAGTGGCCGACAAGAGACCCAGTACTTC	CASSFSGRQETQYF